This entry lists 3 T cell receptor beta chains sequenced from one sample in a study of spatial heterogeneity in lung cancer. Using its own MiXCR run on the 5' RACE reads, TCRdb lists one record per CDR3 protein. Altogether roughly 2,000 distinct CDR3 sequences are present, 24% being singletons, with the ten largest covering roughly 25%. Time point described: sample taken at primary tumor resection. Sequencing used normal lung tissue next to the tumor, obtained at surgery. These receptors were taken from a male donor with early-stage non-small cell lung cancer.

V gene TRBV5-4 combines with J gene TRBJ2-3; 9 bases are shared with TRBD2. The V gene end was trimmed by 1 base and the J gene end by 4 bases; junction bases not matched to a gene: 4. The V gene's germline CDR1 is SGHNT and CDR2 YYREEE (reference sequence). This CDR3 comprises 15 residues. The CDR3 DNA follows: TGTGCCAGCAGCTTGTTAGCGGGAGTATCAGATACGCAGTATTTT. This translates into CASSLLAGVSDTQYF.

This clonotype has just a few counts. V gene TRBV5-4 combines with J gene TRBJ2-7; D remains ambiguous. Germline CDR1 and CDR2: SGHNT and YYREEE (reference sequence). The CDR3 totals 14 residues. Between the trimmed V and J ends, which lost 0 bases and 6 bases, there was a span of 13 bases. DNA of the CDR3: TGTGCCAGCAGCTTGGAGGCCCGCCCTAGCGAGCAGTACTTC. Translated: CASSLEARPSEQYF.

The sample holds many counts of this clonotype. This chain connects TRBV5-4 to TRBJ1-2; TRBD1 aligns across 12 bases. CDR1 is SGHNT and CDR2 is YYREEE in the germline V gene (reference sequence). Unmatched junction bases numbered 8, after V lost 3 bases and J lost 8 bases. CDR3 length: 15 residues. The CDR3 region has the DNA TGTGCCAGCAGCTCCCCGGGACAGGGGGCCAAGGGCTACACCTTC. The encoded protein is CASSSPGQGAKGYTF.